The rows below give T cell receptor beta chains drawn from one sample of a study of blood T cell repertoires in COVID-19. Sequencing was performed with immunoSEQ multiplex PCR; in TCRdb, only in-frame clones are kept and a portion is missing. Among some 250,000 clones listed, roughly four fifths were seen once. Material: peripheral blood. The source is a man aged 30 to 39 who had recovered from COVID-19. Both conserved end residues are trimmed from each CDR3.

ASSRVGGNTEAF	TRBV6-5	TRBJ1-1
ASSLSRLRQGYTEAF	TRBV27	TRBJ1-1
ASSPGTSDNLLTDTQY	TRBV3-1/TRBV3-2	TRBJ2-3
ASNPGGYSPLH	TRBV9	TRBJ1-6
ASSQVSGNGYT	TRBV4-2	TRBJ1-2
ASSQNGVMGQPQH	TRBV3-1/TRBV3-2	TRBJ1-5
ASSLDLHEQF	TRBV5-4	TRBJ2-1
ASSTPGTGYLGYT	TRBV7-3	TRBJ1-2
ASSDTSGGEYNEQF	TRBV6-4	TRBJ2-1
ASTGTSGAWEQF	TRBV9	TRBJ2-1
ASSLASVTIRDRVH	TRBV7-2	TRBJ1-5
ASSGQDHYGYT	TRBV6-6	TRBJ1-2
ASSPAGTEAF	TRBV3-1/TRBV3-2	TRBJ1-1
ASSGRGERGPGEELYGYT	TRBV5-4	TRBJ1-2
ASSEFDTQY	TRBV7-6	TRBJ2-3
ASSVEASNQPQH	TRBV2	TRBJ1-5
ASSSKTGTNTGELF	TRBV5-1	TRBJ2-2
ASSLVRDSSYEQY	TRBV7-9	TRBJ2-7
ASSTTGQSNTEAF	TRBV19	TRBJ1-1
ASASVGGSDTQY	TRBV5-1	TRBJ2-3
ASSDSTPRGMA	TRBV6-4	TRBJ1-6
ASSEGQGFVSPLH	TRBV2	TRBJ1-6
ASSSERGAGDEQF	TRBV19	TRBJ2-1
ATSGGTGIYNEQF	TRBV24-1	TRBJ2-1
ASSEAGTNEKLF	TRBV6-1	TRBJ1-4
ASSSVGRSYEQY	TRBV5-5	TRBJ2-7
ASSYRGGTEAF	TRBV11-2	TRBJ1-1
ASRTGAGELF	TRBV2	TRBJ2-2
ASGIDLYSYNEQF	TRBV2	TRBJ2-1
ASSQTAGVSYEQY	TRBV14	TRBJ2-7
ASTETGIGQPQH	TRBV2	TRBJ1-5
ASTAASGEETQY	TRBV19	TRBJ2-5
ASSLDSQVSDTQY	TRBV7-8	TRBJ2-3
ASERGAEAF	TRBV10-3	TRBJ1-1
ASGAGLTNEKLF	TRBV9	TRBJ1-4
ASSRTGVDVYGYT	TRBV2	TRBJ1-2
ASKKTGGGGELF	TRBV2	TRBJ2-2
ASSSGTSPNYEQY	TRBV18	TRBJ2-7
ASSTPEGDGYT	TRBV6-5	TRBJ1-2
ASSLQGTNEKLF	TRBV3-1/TRBV3-2	TRBJ1-4
ASSLVFGQGGTEAF	TRBV5-4	TRBJ1-1
ASSSDRVMRELF	TRBV7-6	TRBJ2-2
ASSYVREEKLF	TRBV6-5	TRBJ1-4
ASSFTSGGRGDTQY	TRBV11-1	TRBJ2-3
ASSQAGSGGAETQY	TRBV3-1/TRBV3-2	TRBJ2-5
ASSAGTSNQPQH	TRBV25-1	TRBJ1-5
ASRGLTGRTGELF	TRBV2	TRBJ2-2
ASSDTTGTGMATNEKLF	TRBV5-1	TRBJ1-4